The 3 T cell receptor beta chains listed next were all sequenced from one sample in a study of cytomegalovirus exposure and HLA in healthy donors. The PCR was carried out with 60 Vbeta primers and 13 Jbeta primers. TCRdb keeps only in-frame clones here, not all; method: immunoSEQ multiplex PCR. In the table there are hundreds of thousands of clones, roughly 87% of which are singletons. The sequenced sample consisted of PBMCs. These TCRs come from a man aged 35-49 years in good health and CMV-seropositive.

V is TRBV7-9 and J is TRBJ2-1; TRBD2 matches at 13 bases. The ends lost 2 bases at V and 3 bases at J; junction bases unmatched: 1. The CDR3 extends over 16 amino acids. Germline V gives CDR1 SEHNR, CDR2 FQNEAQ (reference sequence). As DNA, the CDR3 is TGTGCCAGCAGCTTAAGGACTAGCGGGAGCTACAATGAGCAGTTCTTC. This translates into CASSLRTSGSYNEQFF.

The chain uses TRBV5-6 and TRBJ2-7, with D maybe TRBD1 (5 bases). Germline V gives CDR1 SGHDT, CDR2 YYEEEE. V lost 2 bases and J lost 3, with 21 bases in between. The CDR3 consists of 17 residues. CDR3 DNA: TGTGCCAGCAGCTTCGGGCTTAGGGGAAAACTCAGCTACGAGCAGTACTTC. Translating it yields CASSFGLRGKLSYEQYF.

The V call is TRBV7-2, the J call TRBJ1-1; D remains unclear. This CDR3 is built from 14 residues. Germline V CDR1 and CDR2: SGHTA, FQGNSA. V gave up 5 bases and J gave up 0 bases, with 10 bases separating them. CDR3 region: CASSPPSLNTEAFF. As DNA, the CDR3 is TGTGCCAGCAGCCCCCCTAGCCTGAACACTGAAGCTTTCTTT.